The rows below give T cell receptor beta chains drawn from one sample of a study of human CD4 T cells and Enterobacteriaceae. The protocol was immunoSEQ multiplex PCR, while the TCRdb copy is restricted to in-frame clones and leaves out a portion. Here the sample spans 25,000 to 35,000 clones, more than 80% being singletons. Sequences were obtained from memory CD4+ T cells from blood. These receptors originate from a human donor in good health. Each CDR3 is given with its conserved first and last residue. The D gene is left open where the match is weak. Part of the rows lack a size; the others show once, few, many or a class for expanded clones.

j_call v_call d_call clone_size cdr3_nt cdr3_aa
TRBJ2-3 TRBV10-2 . . TGCGCCACCAAAAGATACACAGATACGCAGTATTTT CATKRYTDTQYF
TRBJ2-1 TRBV10-2 . . TGCGCCAGCAGAACGAGGGGGTCCTACAATGAGCAGTTCTTC CASRTRGSYNEQFF
TRBJ2-3 TRBV5-4 . . TGTGCCAGCAGCTTTTATCCCTCCGCAGATACGCAGTATTTT CASSFYPSADTQYF
TRBJ1-1 TRBV18 . . TGTGCCAGCGCGTGGCTGGCTATGAACACTGAAGCTTTCTTT CASAWLAMNTEAFF
TRBJ1-6 TRBV10-2 . . TGCGCCAGCAGCGCGGGTTGGTCACCCCTCCACTTT CASSAGWSPLHF
TRBJ2-1 TRBV5-4 TRBD2 once TGTGCCAGCAGCTTGACTAGCGGGGTCTACAATGAGCAGTTCTTC CASSLTSGVYNEQFF
TRBJ1-4 TRBV6-1 . . TGTGCCAGCAGTGCATTGGGTACGCTGGAAAAACTGTTTTTT CASSALGTLEKLFF
TRBJ2-3 TRBV10-3 . once TGTGCCATCAGTGTTTCCGCAGATACGCAGTATTTT CAISVSADTQYF
TRBJ1-5 TRBV5-5 . . TGTGCCAGCAGCGCCCGGGTGGGTGAGAGCAATCAGCCCCAGCATTTT CASSARVGESNQPQHF
TRBJ2-7 TRBV5-1 . . TGCGCCAGCAGCCCCTCCGCTAGGGGAAACTACGAGCAGTACTTC CASSPSARGNYEQYF
TRBJ2-5 TRBV18 . . TGTGCCAGCTCAGTGACTGAAGAGACCCAGTACTTC CASSVTEETQYF
TRBJ2-7 TRBV30 . . TGTGCCGCTCAGCGTGGGGGGATTGCGTACTTC CAAQRGGIAYF
TRBJ2-7 TRBV7-8 . . TGTGCCAGCAGCCACGTCCGCGGGTTGAGCTCCTACGAGCAGTACTTC CASSHVRGLSSYEQYF
TRBJ2-1 TRBV30 . . TGTGCCTGGAGTACCCCCCTGGGTCCGCAGTTCTTC CAWSTPLGPQFF
TRBJ1-2 TRBV9 . . TGTGCCAGCAGCGTAGGTAACCCGGGGGTCTATGGCTACACCTTC CASSVGNPGVYGYTF
TRBJ2-7 TRBV11-2 . few TGTGCCAGCAGCTCCTTGAGACTCGACACCTCCTACGAGCAGTACTTC CASSSLRLDTSYEQYF
TRBJ2-2 TRBV27 TRBD2 few TGTGCCAGCAGTTTAGGGCTAGCGGGAGGGGCGAGAGGCACCGGGGAGCTGTTTTTT CASSLGLAGGARGTGELFF
TRBJ2-6 TRBV19 . . TGTGCCAGTAGTATCGACAGGGGGGCCAACGTCCTGACTTTC CASSIDRGANVLTF
TRBJ2-3 TRBV5-1 TRBD2 . TGCGCCAGCAGCCCAAATAGCGGGAGGGCTACAGATACGCAGTATTTT CASSPNSGRATDTQYF
TRBJ2-5 TRBV9 . once TGTGCCAGCAGCGTACAAGAGACCCAGTACTTC CASSVQETQYF
TRBJ2-2 TRBV18 . . TGTGCCAGCGCTACTGCACGGAACACCGGGGAGCTGTTTTTT CASATARNTGELFF
TRBJ2-1 TRBV7-2 TRBD2 . TGTGCCAGCAGCTTAGCTGGGACTAGTTATGAGCAGTTCTTC CASSLAGTSYEQFF
TRBJ2-7 TRBV5-1 TRBD2 . TGCGCCAGCAGCTTGATCCCCCCCAGCGGGGTCTCCTACGAGCAGTACTTC CASSLIPPSGVSYEQYF
TRBJ2-6 TRBV4-2 . . TGTGCCAGCAGCTCAAGGAGCTCTGGGGCCAACGTCCTGACTTTC CASSSRSSGANVLTF
TRBJ2-1 TRBV2 . . TGTGCCAGCAATCAAAGGGGGAGGGGTGAGCAGTTCTTC CASNQRGRGEQFF
TRBJ1-3 TRBV7-2 . . TGTGCCAGCAGCTTAGACGCAGGGGGAAACACCATATATTTT CASSLDAGGNTIYF
TRBJ1-1 TRBV7-9 . once TGTGCCAGCACACCCGTCGGGGGGGCGGGCACTGAAGCTTTCTTT CASTPVGGAGTEAFF
TRBJ2-5 TRBV5-1 . . TGCGCCAGCAGCTTGGGGACCTTAGAAGAGACCCAGTACTTC CASSLGTLEETQYF
TRBJ2-5 TRBV7-9 TRBD2 . TGTGCCAGCAGCTGGCGGACTAGCGGGGGGTACCAAGAGACCCAGTACTTC CASSWRTSGGYQETQYF
TRBJ1-6 TRBV6-5 TRBD1 . TGTGCCAGCAGCACGGACAGGGGACGCTCACCCCTCCACTTT CASSTDRGRSPLHF
TRBJ2-1 TRBV20-1 . few TGCAGTGCTAGTCCTTTAGACGCCCAGTTCTTC CSASPLDAQFF
TRBJ2-5 TRBV30 . . TGTGCCTGCAACAGGGCTGGAGAGACCCAGTACTTC CACNRAGETQYF
TRBJ2-1 TRBV19 TRBD1 . TGTGCCAGTACCGCTTACAGGGGGTACGAGCAGTTCTTC CASTAYRGYEQFF
TRBJ2-7 TRBV7-2 . . TGTGCCAGCAGCCCACCTGGGGCAGGCGCCTACGAGCAGTACTTC CASSPPGAGAYEQYF
TRBJ2-7 TRBV7-2 . . TGTGCCAGCAGCTACCGACAGGAAACTCGGCACGAGCAGTACTTC CASSYRQETRHEQYF
TRBJ2-7 TRBV7-8 . . TGTGCCAGCAGCTTAGAGTCGGGCTACGAGCAGTACTTC CASSLESGYEQYF
TRBJ1-4 TRBV6-1 . . TGTGCCAGCAGTGAACAGGGGAGGGATGAAAAACTGTTTTTT CASSEQGRDEKLFF
TRBJ1-3 TRBV5-1 . once TGCGCCAGCAGCTGGGACATGGGCTCTGGAAACACCATATATTTT CASSWDMGSGNTIYF
TRBJ1-4 TRBV7-6 TRBD1 . TGTGCCAGCAGCTTGGGACAGGGGGCAACTAATGAAAAACTGTTTTTT CASSLGQGATNEKLFF
TRBJ2-3 TRBV5-6 . . TGTGCCAGCAGCTTGCCCGCTAGCATCGTCACAGATACGCAGTATTTT CASSLPASIVTDTQYF
TRBJ2-4 TRBV9 . . TGTGCCAGCAGCCCTCGCGGTGGAAACATTCAGTACTTC CASSPRGGNIQYF
TRBJ2-7 TRBV29-1 . . TGCAGCGTTGGGGGGGGACACCTACCCTACGAGCAGTACTTC CSVGGGHLPYEQYF
TRBJ1-2 TRBV6-1 . . TGTGCCAGCAGGGAGACAGTCCCCTATGGCTACACCTTC CASRETVPYGYTF
TRBJ2-1 TRBV7-2 . . TGTGCCAGCAGCTTAGAGGTTCCGTCCTACAATGAGCAGTTCTTC CASSLEVPSYNEQFF
TRBJ2-1 TRBV5-1 . once TGCGCCAGCAGCTCGGATTCCTTGAAGTTCTTC CASSSDSLKFF
TRBJ1-1 TRBV18 TRBD1 . TGTGCCAGCTCCACTGGGACAGGGGAGCCTTTCTTT CASSTGTGEPFF
TRBJ2-5 TRBV6-5 . . TGTGCCAGCAGTTTCCAGGGGAGGGAGACAGAGACCCAGTACTTC CASSFQGRETETQYF
TRBJ1-1 TRBV4-1 TRBD1 . TGCGCCAGCAGCCCTGGACAGGGAGGTAGGTCGAACACTGAAGCTTTCTTT CASSPGQGGRSNTEAFF
TRBJ1-3 TRBV5-1 . . TGCGCCAGCAGCTTGGTTTGGGGAAGTGGCGGAAACACCATATATTTT CASSLVWGSGGNTIYF
TRBJ1-6 TRBV9 . . TGTGCCAGCAGCTCTAGTCCAGTTAATTCACCCCTCCACTTT CASSSSPVNSPLHF
TRBJ1-1 TRBV5-4 . . TGTGCCAGCAGCCCTTTGAAGGGTATGAACACTGAAGCTTTCTTT CASSPLKGMNTEAFF